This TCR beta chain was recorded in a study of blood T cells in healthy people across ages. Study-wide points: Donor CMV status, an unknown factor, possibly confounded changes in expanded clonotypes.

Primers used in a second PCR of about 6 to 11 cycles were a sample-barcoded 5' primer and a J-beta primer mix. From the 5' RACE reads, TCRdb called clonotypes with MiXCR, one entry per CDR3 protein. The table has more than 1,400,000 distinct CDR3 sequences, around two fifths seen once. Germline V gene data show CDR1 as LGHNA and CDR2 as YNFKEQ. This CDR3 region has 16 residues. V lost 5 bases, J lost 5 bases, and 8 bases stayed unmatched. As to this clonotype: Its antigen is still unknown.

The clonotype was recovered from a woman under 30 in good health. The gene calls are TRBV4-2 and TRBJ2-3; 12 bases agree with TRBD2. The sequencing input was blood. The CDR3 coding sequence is TGTGCCAGCAGCACCCGGACTAGCGGGGTTTTAGATACGCAGTATTTT. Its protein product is CASSTRTSGVLDTQYF.